The rows below give T cell receptor beta chains drawn from one sample of a study of blood T cell repertoires in COVID-19. Repertoires were generated with immunoSEQ multiplex PCR, while TCRdb's copy carries only in-frame clones and drops some. The sample lists tens of thousands of clones; roughly 90% were seen once. The sequenced sample consisted of peripheral blood. These TCRs come from a man aged 55 to 70 with COVID-19, enrolled during active disease. Each CDR3 is given with its conserved first and last residue. The D gene is left open where the match is weak. Size tells how often a clone was seen (once, few, many) or the class of an expanded clone, and some rows leave it out.

v_gene,j_gene,d_gene,abundance,CDR3nt,CDR3aa
TRBV6-5,TRBJ2-2,TRBD1,few,TGTGCCAGCAGACCATCCGGGACAGGGAACGGGGAGCTGTTTTTT,CASRPSGTGNGELFF
TRBV18,TRBJ2-7,NA,NA,TGTGCCAGCTCACAAGGGGCAGGGGGGTACGAGCAGTACTTC,CASSQGAGGYEQYF
TRBV30,TRBJ2-1,TRBD2,NA,TGTGCCTCCGGGTTGGGAGGGAGTGAGCAGTTCTTC,CASGLGGSEQFF
TRBV9,TRBJ2-1,TRBD2,NA,TGTGCCAGCAGCCCCCGGACTAGCTGGCACAATGAGCAGTTCTTC,CASSPRTSWHNEQFF
TRBV29-1,TRBJ2-5,NA,NA,TGCAGCGCCCCTCGGGGAGATGAGACCCAGTACTTC,CSAPRGDETQYF
TRBV5-6,TRBJ2-1,NA,NA,TGTGCCAGCAGCCGGCCCGGGACTCTTCTAAGCTCCTACAATGAGCAGTTCTTC,CASSRPGTLLSSYNEQFF
TRBV9,TRBJ2-2,TRBD2,NA,TGTGCCAGCAGTTGGACTAGCGGGACCACCGGGGAGCTGTTTTTT,CASSWTSGTTGELFF
TRBV18,TRBJ2-1,NA,NA,TGTGCCAGCTCATCCACTTTTAATAACCACAATGAGCAGTTCTTC,CASSSTFNNHNEQFF
TRBV7-3,TRBJ1-1,NA,once,TGTGCCAGCAGCTTAAACCCAGGGGTGCTTCATATGGACACTGAAGCTTTCTTT,CASSLNPGVLHMDTEAFF
TRBV6-2/TRBV6-3,TRBJ2-7,TRBD1,once,TGTGCCAGCAGTTTCACTCCGGGACAGGCAGGCTTCTACGAGCAGTACTTC,CASSFTPGQAGFYEQYF
TRBV2,TRBJ2-1,TRBD2,few,TGTGCCAGCAGTGGACGGACTAGCGGTCGTTCCTACAATGAGCAGTTCTTC,CASSGRTSGRSYNEQFF
TRBV4-2,TRBJ1-1,NA,once,TGTGCCAGCAGCCAAGAAGCGGGACCGAACACTGAAGCTTTCTTT,CASSQEAGPNTEAFF
TRBV7-8,TRBJ2-4,NA,NA,TGTGCCAGCAGTCCGACAGGACCCATTCAGTACTTC,CASSPTGPIQYF
TRBV5-4,TRBJ2-2,NA,once,TGTGCCAGCAGCACAGGACAGACCGGGGAGCTGTTTTTT,CASSTGQTGELFF
TRBV7-9,TRBJ1-1,TRBD1,NA,TGTGCCAGCAGACCAACAGGGGGGAGCACTGAAGCTTTCTTT,CASRPTGGSTEAFF
TRBV7-2,TRBJ1-1,NA,NA,TGTGCCAGCAGCTTAGGTCAGAGGTTTGAAGCTTTCTTT,CASSLGQRFEAFF
TRBV6-5,TRBJ2-5,TRBD1,NA,TGTGCCAGCAGTTACCTACAGGGGGCCGGCGAGACCCAGTACTTC,CASSYLQGAGETQYF